The clone carrying this T cell receptor beta chain was recorded once. Its antigen is undetermined. The data were obtained in a study of OX40 agonist ivuxolimab in advanced cancers. Assay used: immunoSEQ multiplex PCR; TCRdb lists only in-frame clones, some missing. The sample records fewer than 65,000 clones, around 82% being singletons. The V segment lost 2 bases and the J segment 7 bases; nucleotides outside the gene matches: 8. Germline V gene sequence: CDR1 MDHEN, CDR2 SYDVKM. This CDR3 contains 16 residues. Study-wide points: Researchers report that CD8+ T cells had, on average, more expanded clones than CD4+.

Exclusion of a patient followed from autoimmune disease history or systemic immunosuppression. The chain couples TRBV28 to TRBJ1-6; 7 bases fit TRBD1. Sequenced material: CD4+ or CD8+ T cells sorted from blood, taken in a trial of the OX40 agonist ivuxolimab. The TCR was taken from an adult with an advanced solid tumor such as melanoma, head and neck, liver or kidney cancer. In DNA form, the CDR3 reads TGTGCCAGCAGTTTAATGTGGGGACAGAAAAATTCACCCCTCCACTTT. Its translation: CASSLMWGQKNSPLHF.